The text below deals with one T cell receptor (beta chain). The data stem from a study of CD8 T cells in Susac syndrome. Study-level information: At the time their blood was drawn, patients with Susac syndrome were either therapy-naive, on corticosteroids (with some of them also receiving intravenous immunoglobulin), or on intravenous immunoglobulin alone.

The ends were cut back, 5 bases at V and 8 bases at J, with 13 bases in the middle. The CDR3 sequence is 12 residues long. Germline V gene sequence: CDR1 SQVTM, CDR2 ANQGSEA. A quantity of roughly 0.5 to 1 ug RNA underwent reverse transcription using random hexamers. Amplification of TCR beta CDR3 by immunoSEQ multiplex PCR spanned 54 Vbeta and 13 Jbeta. TCRdb ran MiXCR on the immunoSEQ multiplex PCR reads and lists one entry per CDR3 protein. The repertoire holds under 200,000 distinct CDR3 sequences, with 95% to 97% as singletons. This TCR derives from a human donor with Susac syndrome. The rearrangement joins TRBV29-1 to TRBJ2-1, with D possibly being TRBD2 (6 bases). Sample: CD4+ T cells from PBMCs. For the CDR3, the DNA is TGCAGCGTTCGGAGGGGTGCTGATGAGCAGTTCTTC. Amino acids: CSVRRGADEQFF.